A single sample gave rise to the 2 T cell receptor beta chains below, sequenced in a study of blood T cell repertoires in COVID-19. Measured with immunoSEQ multiplex PCR; TCRdb has only the in-frame clones, and not every one. Of some 66,000 clones in the sample, roughly nine tenths were seen once. What was sequenced was peripheral blood. Source of these receptors: a human donor in a cohort sampled during active COVID-19.

This clone was observed once. The gene calls are TRBV3-1 (or the pseudogene TRBV3-2) and TRBJ2-1; 11 positions agree with TRBD2. CDR1 and CDR2 (germline): LGHDT, YNNKEL (reference sequence). The V and J ends lost 5 bases and 3 bases, in that order; junction bases with no gene match: 15. This CDR3 has 19 residues. CDR3 in DNA: TGTGCCAGCAGCAGCGAGAGATCTAAACTAGCGGGGGACTACAATGAGCAGTTCTTC. It is translated as CASSSERSKLAGDYNEQFF.

With regard to this clone: A read error may account for a junction end that differs from germline. The rearrangement uses TRBV2 and TRBJ1-5, with D tentatively TRBD1 (6 bases). CDR1 is SNHLY, CDR2 FYNNEI, per germline. The CDR3 loop spans 14 amino acids. CDR3 loop: CASSVQGSTQPQHF. The CDR3 bases are TGTGCCAGCAGCGTTCAGGGGAGCACTCAGCCCCAGCATTTT.